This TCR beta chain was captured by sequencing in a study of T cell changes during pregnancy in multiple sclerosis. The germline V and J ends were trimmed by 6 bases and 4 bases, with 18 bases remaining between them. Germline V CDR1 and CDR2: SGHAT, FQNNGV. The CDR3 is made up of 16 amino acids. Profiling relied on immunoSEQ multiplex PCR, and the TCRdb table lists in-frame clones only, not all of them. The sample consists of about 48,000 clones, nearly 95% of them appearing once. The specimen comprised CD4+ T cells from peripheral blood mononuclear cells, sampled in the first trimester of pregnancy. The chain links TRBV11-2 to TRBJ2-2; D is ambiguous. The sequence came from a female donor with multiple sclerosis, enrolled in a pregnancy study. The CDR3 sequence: CASRNYLTPTTGELFF. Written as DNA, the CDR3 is TGTGCCAGCAGAAATTACCTGACACCGACCACCGGGGAGCTGTTTTTT.